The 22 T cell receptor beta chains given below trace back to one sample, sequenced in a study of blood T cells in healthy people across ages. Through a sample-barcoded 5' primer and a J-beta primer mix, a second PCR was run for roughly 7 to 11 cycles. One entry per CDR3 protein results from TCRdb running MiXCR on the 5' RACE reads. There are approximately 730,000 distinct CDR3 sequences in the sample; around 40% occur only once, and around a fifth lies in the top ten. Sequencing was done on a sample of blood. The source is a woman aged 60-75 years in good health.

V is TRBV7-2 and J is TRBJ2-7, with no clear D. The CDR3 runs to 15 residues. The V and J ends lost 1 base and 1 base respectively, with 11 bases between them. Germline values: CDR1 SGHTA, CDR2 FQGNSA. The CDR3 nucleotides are TGTGCCAGCAGCTTAGGCGATAGTATATCCTACGAGCAGTACTTC. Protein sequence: CASSLGDSISYEQYF.

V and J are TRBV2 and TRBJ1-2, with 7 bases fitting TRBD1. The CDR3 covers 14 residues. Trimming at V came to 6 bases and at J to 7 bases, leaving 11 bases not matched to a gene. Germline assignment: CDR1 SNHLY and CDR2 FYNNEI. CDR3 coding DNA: TGTGCCAGCAGAGGGACAGTGTCCTTTGGTGGCTACACCTTC. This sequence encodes CASRGTVSFGGYTF.

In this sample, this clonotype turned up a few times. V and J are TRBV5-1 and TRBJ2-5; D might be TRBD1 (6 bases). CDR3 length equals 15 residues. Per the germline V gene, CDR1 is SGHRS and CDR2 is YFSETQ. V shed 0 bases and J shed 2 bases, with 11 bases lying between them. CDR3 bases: TGCGCCAGCAGCTTGGGTCAGGGGTGGCAAGAGACCCAGTACTTC. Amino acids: CASSLGQGWQETQYF.

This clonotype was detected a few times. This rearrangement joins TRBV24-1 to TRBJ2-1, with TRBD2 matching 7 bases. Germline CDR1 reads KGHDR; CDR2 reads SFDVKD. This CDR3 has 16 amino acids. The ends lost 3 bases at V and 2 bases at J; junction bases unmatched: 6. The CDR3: CATSDRGLDTYNEQFF. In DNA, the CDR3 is TGTGCCACCAGTGATCGCGGACTAGACACCTACAATGAGCAGTTCTTC.

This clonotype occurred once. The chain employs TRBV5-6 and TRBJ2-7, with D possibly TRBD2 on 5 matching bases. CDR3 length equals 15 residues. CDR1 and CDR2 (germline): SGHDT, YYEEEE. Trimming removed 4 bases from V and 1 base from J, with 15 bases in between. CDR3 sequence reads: CASSTDSESSYEQYF. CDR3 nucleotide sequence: TGTGCCAGCAGCACAGATAGCGAGTCTTCCTACGAGCAGTACTTC.

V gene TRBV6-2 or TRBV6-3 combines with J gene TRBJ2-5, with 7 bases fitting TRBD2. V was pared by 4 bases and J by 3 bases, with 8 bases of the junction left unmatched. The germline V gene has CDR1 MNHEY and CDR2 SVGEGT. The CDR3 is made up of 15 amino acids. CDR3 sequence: CASSSLTSQKETQYF. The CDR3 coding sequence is TGTGCCAGCAGTTCTCTGACTAGCCAGAAAGAGACCCAGTACTTC.

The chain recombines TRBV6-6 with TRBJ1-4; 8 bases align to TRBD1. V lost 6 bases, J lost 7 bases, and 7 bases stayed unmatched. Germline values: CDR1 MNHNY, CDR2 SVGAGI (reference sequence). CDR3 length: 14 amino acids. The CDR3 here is CASRLQGEGEKLFF. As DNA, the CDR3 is TGTGCCAGCAGGCTACAGGGGGAGGGTGAAAAACTGTTTTTT.

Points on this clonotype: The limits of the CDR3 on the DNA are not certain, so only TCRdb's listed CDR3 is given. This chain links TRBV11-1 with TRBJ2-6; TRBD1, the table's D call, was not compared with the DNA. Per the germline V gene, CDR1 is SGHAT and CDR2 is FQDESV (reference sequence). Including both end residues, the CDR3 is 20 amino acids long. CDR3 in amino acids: CASSPLWQLGDKSGANVLTF.

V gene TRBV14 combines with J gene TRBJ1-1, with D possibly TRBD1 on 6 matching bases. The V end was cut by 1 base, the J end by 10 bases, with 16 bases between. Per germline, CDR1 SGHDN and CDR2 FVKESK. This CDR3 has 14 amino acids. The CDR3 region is CASSQGSGRGGAFF. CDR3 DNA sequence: TGTGCCAGCAGCCAAGGATCTGGCAGGGGAGGAGCTTTCTTT.

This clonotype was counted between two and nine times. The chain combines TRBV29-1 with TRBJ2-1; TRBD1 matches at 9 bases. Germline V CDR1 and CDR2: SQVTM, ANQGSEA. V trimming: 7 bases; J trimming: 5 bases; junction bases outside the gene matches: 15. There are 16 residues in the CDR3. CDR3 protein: CSGQLRGQGVDNEQFF. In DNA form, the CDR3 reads TGCAGCGGCCAACTTCGGGGACAGGGAGTGGACAATGAGCAGTTCTTC.

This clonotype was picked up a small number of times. CDR3 in DNA: TGTGCCAGCAGCTTAAGGCCTTTGGGCGGGGGGGCTCAAGAGACCCAGTACTTC. It yields the protein CASSLRPLGGGAQETQYF. This chain joins TRBV7-3 and TRBJ2-5, with TRBD2 matching over 9 bases. Germline CDR1 reads SGHTA; CDR2 reads FQGTGA. The CDR3 sequence is 18 residues long. J lost 2 bases, V lost 1 base, and 11 bases had no gene match. Together with reference TRBV7-3 and TRBJ2-5, the CDR3 gives the full variable domain: GAGVSQTPSNKVTEKGKYVELRCDPISGHTALYWYRQSLGQGPEFLIYFQGTGAADDSGLPNDRFFAVRPEGSVSTLKIQRTERGDSAVYLCASSLRPLGGGAQETQYFGPGTRLLVL.

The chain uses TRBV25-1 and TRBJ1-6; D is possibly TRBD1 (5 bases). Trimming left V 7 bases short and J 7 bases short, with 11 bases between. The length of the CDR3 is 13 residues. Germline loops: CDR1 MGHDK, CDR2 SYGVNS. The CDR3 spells CASTYGTNSPLHF. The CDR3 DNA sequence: TGTGCCAGCACGTACGGGACCAATTCACCCCTCCACTTT.

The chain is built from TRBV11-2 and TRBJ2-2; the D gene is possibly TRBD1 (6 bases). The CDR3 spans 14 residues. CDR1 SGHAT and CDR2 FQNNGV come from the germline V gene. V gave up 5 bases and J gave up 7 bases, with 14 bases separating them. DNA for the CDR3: TGTGCCAGCAGCAGAAACAGGGAGAACGGGGAGCTGTTTTTT. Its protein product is CASSRNRENGELFF.

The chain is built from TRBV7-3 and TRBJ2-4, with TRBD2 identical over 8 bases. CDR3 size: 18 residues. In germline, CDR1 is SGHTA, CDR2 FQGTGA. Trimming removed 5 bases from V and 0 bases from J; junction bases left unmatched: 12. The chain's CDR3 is CASSARGGTLLAKNIQYF. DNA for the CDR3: TGTGCCAGCAGCGCCCGGGGGGGTACCCTACTAGCCAAAAACATTCAGTACTTC.

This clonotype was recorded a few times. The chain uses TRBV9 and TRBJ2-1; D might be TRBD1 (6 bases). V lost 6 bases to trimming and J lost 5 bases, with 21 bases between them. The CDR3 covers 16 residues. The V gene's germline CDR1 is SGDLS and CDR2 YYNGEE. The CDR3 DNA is TGTGCCAGCACCACCTACCCGGACAGTAGGAACAATGAGCAGTTCTTC. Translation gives CASTTYPDSRNNEQFF.

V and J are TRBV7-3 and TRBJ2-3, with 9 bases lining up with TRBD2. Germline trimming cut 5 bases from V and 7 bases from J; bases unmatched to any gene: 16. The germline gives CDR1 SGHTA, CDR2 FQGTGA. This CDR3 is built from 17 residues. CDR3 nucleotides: TGTGCCAGCAGCCCAAAGGGGTTTAGCGGGGGTGAAAATACGCAGTATTTT. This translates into CASSPKGFSGGENTQYF.

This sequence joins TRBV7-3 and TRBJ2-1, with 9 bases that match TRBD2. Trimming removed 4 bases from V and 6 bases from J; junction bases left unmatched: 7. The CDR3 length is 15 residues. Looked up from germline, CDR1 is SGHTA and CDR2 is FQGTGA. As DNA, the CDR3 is TGTGCCAGCAGCTCGAGCGGGAGGAACAGCAATGAGCAGTTCTTC. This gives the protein CASSSSGRNSNEQFF.

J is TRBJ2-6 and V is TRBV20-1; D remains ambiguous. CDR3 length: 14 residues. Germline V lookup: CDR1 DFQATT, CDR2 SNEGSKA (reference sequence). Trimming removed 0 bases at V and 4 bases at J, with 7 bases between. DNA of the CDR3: TGCAGTGCTAGAGATCCTTCGGGGGCCAACGTCCTGACTTTC. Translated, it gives CSARDPSGANVLTF.

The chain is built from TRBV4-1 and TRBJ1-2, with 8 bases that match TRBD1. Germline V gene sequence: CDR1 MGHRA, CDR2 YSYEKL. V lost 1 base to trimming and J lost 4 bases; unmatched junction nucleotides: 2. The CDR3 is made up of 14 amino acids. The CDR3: CASSQGGQVYGYTF. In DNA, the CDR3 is TGCGCCAGCAGCCAAGGGGGACAGGTCTATGGCTACACCTTC.

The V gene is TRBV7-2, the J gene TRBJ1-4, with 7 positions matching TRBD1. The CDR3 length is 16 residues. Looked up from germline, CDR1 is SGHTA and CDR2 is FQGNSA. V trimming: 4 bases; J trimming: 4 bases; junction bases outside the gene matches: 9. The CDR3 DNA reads TGTGCCAGCAGCTCCACGGGACAGCGGATTAATGAAAAACTGTTTTTT. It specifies CASSSTGQRINEKLFF.

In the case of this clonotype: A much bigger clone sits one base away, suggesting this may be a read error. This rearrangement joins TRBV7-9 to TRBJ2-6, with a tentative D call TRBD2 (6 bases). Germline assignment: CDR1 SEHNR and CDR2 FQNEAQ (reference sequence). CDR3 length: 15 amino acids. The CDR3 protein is CAGSRRGSGANVLTF. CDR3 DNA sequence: TGTGCCGGCAGCCGGAGGGGTTCTGGGGCCAACGTCCTGACTTTC.

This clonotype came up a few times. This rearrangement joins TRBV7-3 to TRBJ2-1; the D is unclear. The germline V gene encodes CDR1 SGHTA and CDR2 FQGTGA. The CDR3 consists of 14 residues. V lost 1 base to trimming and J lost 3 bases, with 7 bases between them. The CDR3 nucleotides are TGTGCCAGCAGCTTAATCCGAGACTACAATGAGCAGTTCTTC. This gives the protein CASSLIRDYNEQFF.